The 8 T cell receptor beta chains below were found in one sample sequenced in a study of CD8 T cells in Susac syndrome. After extraction with the RNeasy kit, about 0.45 to 1 ug of the RNA was reverse transcribed using random hexamers. TCRdb re-derived calls from the immunoSEQ multiplex PCR reads in MiXCR, one entry per CDR3 protein. Seen here are hundreds of thousands of distinct CDR3 sequences, about 82% observed once, and the top ten hold roughly 0.21%. Sequenced material: CD8+ T cells from PBMCs. These receptors were obtained from a human donor with multiple sclerosis.

The chain employs TRBV5-1 and TRBJ2-3; D is uncertain. CDR3 length equals 12 residues. Per the germline V gene, CDR1 is SGHRS and CDR2 is YFSETQ. V shed 2 bases and J shed 0 bases, with 1 base lying between them. Here the CDR3 DNA reads TGCGCCAGCAGCTTCAGCACAGATACGCAGTATTTT. This codes for CASSFSTDTQYF.

This clonotype has only a few counts. The chain links TRBV28 to TRBJ2-5; D is tentatively TRBD1 or TRBD2 (5 bases each). V lost 2 bases, J lost 5 bases, and 12 bases lay in between. Germline V gives CDR1 MDHEN, CDR2 SYDVKM. The length of the CDR3 is 14 residues. The CDR3 DNA reads as TGTGCCAGCAGTTTAGTCGGGTGGGGGGAGACCCAGTACTTC. It translates to CASSLVGWGETQYF.

The V and J genes are TRBV19 and TRBJ2-7; D is possibly TRBD2 (6 bases). The CDR3 runs to 15 residues. Germline V gene lookup returns CDR1 LNHDA and CDR2 SQIVND (reference sequence). The ends were cut back, 3 bases at V and 2 bases at J, with 14 bases in the middle. DNA of the CDR3: TGTGCCAGTAGTATGGGGGGTACATCGGCCTACGAGCAGTACTTC. Amino acids: CASSMGGTSAYEQYF.

This chain uses TRBV4-1 with TRBJ1-2, with 11 bases matching TRBD1. The CDR3 sequence is 15 residues long. Germline CDR1 and CDR2: MGHRA and YSYEKL. With V trimmed by 3 bases and J by 7 bases, 7 bases remained unmatched. The CDR3 DNA follows: TGCGCCAGCAGCCACCTCGGACAGGGGGCGCTTGGCTACACCTTC. It translates to CASSHLGQGALGYTF.

The chain has TRBV12-3 or TRBV12-4 and TRBJ2-3; no clear D. V lost 6 bases and J lost 2, with 12 bases in between. The CDR3 totals 14 residues. CDR3 DNA sequence: TGTGCCAGCAGCCCGGACGGCGTCACAGATACGCAGTATTTT. It codes for CASSPDGVTDTQYF.

The chain is built from TRBV7-9 and TRBJ2-2, with a tentative D call TRBD2 (6 bases). V lost 2 bases and J lost 4, with 11 bases in between. CDR1 and CDR2 from the germline V gene are SEHNR and FQNEAQ (reference sequence). This CDR3 contains 15 residues. CDR3: CASSLRGDGTGELFF. DNA for the CDR3: TGTGCCAGCAGCTTACGCGGGGATGGCACCGGGGAGCTGTTTTTT.

The chain carries TRBV6-5 and TRBJ2-7, with D tentatively TRBD1 (6 bases). V lost 2 bases and J lost 3, with 20 bases in between. The CDR3 contains 17 residues. Germline CDR1 and CDR2: MNHEY and SVGAGI. CDR3: CASSYPNFGQLHYEQYF. DNA of the CDR3: TGTGCCAGCAGTTACCCGAATTTCGGACAGCTTCACTACGAGCAGTACTTC.

The V call is TRBV27, the J call TRBJ2-5, with 9 bases matching TRBD1. The CDR3 has 14 amino acids. The germline V gene has CDR1 MNHEY and CDR2 SMNVEV (reference sequence). J lost 5 bases, V lost 5 bases, and 6 bases had no gene match. The CDR3 sequence is CASSDTGGAETQYF. In DNA, the CDR3 is TGTGCCAGCAGTGATACAGGGGGCGCGGAGACCCAGTACTTC.